A single sample is the source of the 8 T cell receptor beta chains below, sequenced in a study of blood T cells in healthy people across ages. It was with a sample-barcoded 5' primer and a J-beta primer mix that a second PCR of roughly 7 to 12 cycles was run. Using its own MiXCR run on the 5' RACE reads, TCRdb lists one record per CDR3 protein. Of around 800,000 distinct CDR3 sequences listed, around 42% are singletons. The sample taken for sequencing was blood. Every receptor here comes from a man in his fifties or sixties in good health.

This clonotype was observed a few times. V is TRBV20-1 and J is TRBJ2-7; D could derive from TRBD1 or TRBD2 (5 bases each). CDR1 and CDR2 from the germline V gene are DFQATT and SNEGSKA (reference sequence). The V end was cut by 6 bases, the J end by 1 base, with 16 bases between. The CDR3 is 14 residues long. CDR3 coding DNA: TGCAGTGCAAATACCGGGACGGTTTCCTACGAGCAGTACTTC. It specifies CSANTGTVSYEQYF.

The chain links TRBV12-3 or TRBV12-4 to TRBJ1-2; 7 positions agree with TRBD1. After removal of 4 bases from V and 1 base from J, the junction contained 9 bases not matched to a gene. This CDR3 is 16 amino acids long. The DNA of the CDR3 is TGTGCCAGCAGTTCCTCCCCGGGACAGTTTAACTATGGCTACACCTTC. It specifies CASSSSPGQFNYGYTF.

This clonotype was counted between two and nine times. This sequence joins TRBV20-1 and TRBJ1-1, with D possibly being TRBD1 (5 bases). V was cut by 8 bases and J by 0 bases, with 19 bases left in between. The germline V gene encodes CDR1 DFQATT and CDR2 SNEGSKA (reference sequence). The CDR3 is made up of 15 amino acids. CDR3 sequence: CSSPRPGRVNTEAFF. In nucleotides, the CDR3 is TGCAGTTCCCCCCGCCCTGGCAGGGTGAACACTGAAGCTTTCTTT.

The sample holds a few counts of this clonotype. The chain carries TRBV13 and TRBJ1-2; TRBD1 matches 9 bases. This CDR3 is 17 amino acids long. CDR1 is PRHDT and CDR2 is FYEKMQ in the germline V gene (reference sequence). V lost 4 bases to trimming and J lost 5 bases; unmatched junction nucleotides: 14. CDR3 bases: TGTGCCAGCAGCTCGACTACGGGGACAGGGCGAACTTATGGCTACACCTTC. Translated: CASSSTTGTGRTYGYTF.

The chain links TRBV6-1 to TRBJ2-1; 11 positions match TRBD2. Judging by the DNA end, TRBJ2-7 fits better; the J call may be wrong. Germline V lookup: CDR1 MNHNS, CDR2 SASEGT. This CDR3 is built from 19 residues. The CDR3 DNA reads as TGTGCCAGCAGCCTATCCACAGGGGCACTAGCGGGGGCTTACAATGAGCAGTACTTC. Protein product: CASSLSTGALAGAYNEQYF.

The rearrangement links TRBV27 to TRBJ1-1; 8 bases agree with TRBD1. This CDR3 has 15 residues. V dropped 5 bases and J dropped 0; count of bases not matched to a gene: 5. The V gene's germline CDR1 is MNHEY and CDR2 SMNVEV (reference sequence). The CDR3 reads CASSLTGELNTEAFF. The DNA for the CDR3 is TGTGCCAGCAGTCTGACAGGGGAGTTGAACACTGAAGCTTTCTTT.

A remark on this clonotype: Just one base apart from a much larger clone, this may be a read error. V gene TRBV4-1 combines with J gene TRBJ2-5, with D tentatively TRBD2 (5 bases). This CDR3 has 14 amino acids. The germline V and J ends were trimmed by 0 bases and 11 bases, with 16 bases remaining between them. Per the germline V gene, CDR1 is MGHRA and CDR2 is YSYEKL. Written as DNA, the CDR3 is TGCGCCAGCAGCCAAGACGGGGAGTATGGGGAGCAGTACTTC. This gives the protein CASSQDGEYGEQYF.

The genes are TRBV3-1 and TRBJ2-7; 9 bases are shared with TRBD1. Germline CDR1 and CDR2: LGHDT and YNNKEL (reference sequence). After removal of 4 bases from V and 3 bases from J, the junction contained 7 bases not matched to a gene. The CDR3 sequence is 15 residues long. In nucleotides, the CDR3 is TGTGCCAGCAGCCGCCCGGGGACAGGGATCTACGAGCAGTACTTC. Protein sequence: CASSRPGTGIYEQYF.